This paragraph covers one T cell receptor beta chain sequence. These data originate in a study of OX40 agonist ivuxolimab in advanced cancers. Germline-derived CDR1 and CDR2 are MNHNS and SASEGT. V was pared by 7 bases and J by 7 bases, with 13 bases between. This CDR3 spans 12 amino acids. On cycle 4 day 1 and cycle 7 day 1, as well as at baseline, blood was sampled. Using immunoSEQ multiplex PCR, the repertoire was profiled, and TCRdb retains in-frame clones only, with some absent. The sample lists approximately 32,000 clones, less than 90% seen once, with 22% in the top ten. The rearrangement uses TRBV6-1 and TRBJ1-1, with D unresolved. Here the sequenced sample was CD4+ or CD8+ T cells sorted from blood, taken in a trial of the OX40 agonist ivuxolimab. The sequence was obtained from an adult with an advanced solid tumor such as melanoma, head and neck, liver or kidney cancer. CDR3: CASTAGRVEAFF. In DNA, the CDR3 is TGTGCCAGCACCGCGGGCAGAGTTGAAGCTTTCTTT.